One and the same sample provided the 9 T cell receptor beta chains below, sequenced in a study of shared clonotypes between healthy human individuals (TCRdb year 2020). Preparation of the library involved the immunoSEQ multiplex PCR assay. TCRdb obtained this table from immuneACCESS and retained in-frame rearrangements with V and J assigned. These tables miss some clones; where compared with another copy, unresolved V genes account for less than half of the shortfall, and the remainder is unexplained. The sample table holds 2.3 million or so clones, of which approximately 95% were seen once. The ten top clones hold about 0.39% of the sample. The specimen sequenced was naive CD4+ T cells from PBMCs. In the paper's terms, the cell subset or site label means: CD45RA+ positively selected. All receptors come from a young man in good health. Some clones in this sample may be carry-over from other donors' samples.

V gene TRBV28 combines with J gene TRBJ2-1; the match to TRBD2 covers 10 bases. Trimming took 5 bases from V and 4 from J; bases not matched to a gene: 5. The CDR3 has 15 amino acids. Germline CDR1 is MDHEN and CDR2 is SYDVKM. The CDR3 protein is CASSTAGGPYNEQFF. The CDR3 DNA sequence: TGTGCCAGCAGTACAGCGGGAGGGCCTTACAATGAGCAGTTCTTC.

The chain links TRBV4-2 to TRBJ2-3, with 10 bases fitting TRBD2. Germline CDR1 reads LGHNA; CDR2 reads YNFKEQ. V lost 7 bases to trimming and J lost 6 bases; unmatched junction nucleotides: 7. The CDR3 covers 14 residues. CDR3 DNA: TGTGCCAGCACTTTGACTAGCGGGTCCGATACGCAGTATTTT. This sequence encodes CASTLTSGSDTQYF.

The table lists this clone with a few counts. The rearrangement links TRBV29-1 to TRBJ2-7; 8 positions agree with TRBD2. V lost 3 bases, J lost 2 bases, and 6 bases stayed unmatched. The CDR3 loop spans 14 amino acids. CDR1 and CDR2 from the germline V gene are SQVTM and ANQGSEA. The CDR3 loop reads CSVDAAGGTYEQYF. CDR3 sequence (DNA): TGCAGCGTTGACGCTGCGGGAGGAACCTACGAGCAGTACTTC.

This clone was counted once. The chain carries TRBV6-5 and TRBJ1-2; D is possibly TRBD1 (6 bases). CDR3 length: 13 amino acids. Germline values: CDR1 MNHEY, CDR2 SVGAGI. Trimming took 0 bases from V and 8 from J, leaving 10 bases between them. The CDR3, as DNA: TGTGCCAGCAGTTACTCAAGGGGGGGCGGCTACACCTTC. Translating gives CASSYSRGGGYTF.

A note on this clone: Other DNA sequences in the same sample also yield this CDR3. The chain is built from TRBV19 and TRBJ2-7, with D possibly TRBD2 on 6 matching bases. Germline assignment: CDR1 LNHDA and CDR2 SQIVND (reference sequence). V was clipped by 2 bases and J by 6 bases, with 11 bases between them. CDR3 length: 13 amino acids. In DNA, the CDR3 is TGTGCCAGTAGTATACAGGGAGGAGGCGAGCAGTACTTC. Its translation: CASSIQGGGEQYF.

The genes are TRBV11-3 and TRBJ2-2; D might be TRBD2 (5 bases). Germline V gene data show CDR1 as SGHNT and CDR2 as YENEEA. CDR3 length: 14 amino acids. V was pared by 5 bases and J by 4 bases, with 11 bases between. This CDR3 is CASSVGASTGELFF. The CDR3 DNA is TGTGCCAGCAGCGTGGGAGCGAGCACCGGGGAGCTGTTTTTT.

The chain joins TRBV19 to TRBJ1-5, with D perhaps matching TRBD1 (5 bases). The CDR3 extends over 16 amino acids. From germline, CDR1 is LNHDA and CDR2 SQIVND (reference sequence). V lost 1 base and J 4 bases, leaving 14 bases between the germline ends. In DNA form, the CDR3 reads TGTGCCAGTAGTATAGGGGGGTGGGGCAGGAATCAGCCCCAGCATTTT. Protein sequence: CASSIGGWGRNQPQHF.

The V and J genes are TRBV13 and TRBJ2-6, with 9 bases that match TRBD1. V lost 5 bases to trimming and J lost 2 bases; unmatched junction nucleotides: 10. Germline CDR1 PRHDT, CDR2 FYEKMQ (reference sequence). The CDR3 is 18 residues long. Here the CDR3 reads CASSALGQGQTGANVLTF. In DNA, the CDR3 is TGTGCCAGCAGCGCGTTGGGACAGGGCCAGACTGGGGCCAACGTCCTGACTTTC.

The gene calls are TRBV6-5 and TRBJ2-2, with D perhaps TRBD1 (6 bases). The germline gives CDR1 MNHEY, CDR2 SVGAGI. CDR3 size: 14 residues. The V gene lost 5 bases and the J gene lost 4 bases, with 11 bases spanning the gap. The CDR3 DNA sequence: TGTGCCAGCAGTCATAGACAGGTCACCGGGGAGCTGTTTTTT. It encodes CASSHRQVTGELFF.